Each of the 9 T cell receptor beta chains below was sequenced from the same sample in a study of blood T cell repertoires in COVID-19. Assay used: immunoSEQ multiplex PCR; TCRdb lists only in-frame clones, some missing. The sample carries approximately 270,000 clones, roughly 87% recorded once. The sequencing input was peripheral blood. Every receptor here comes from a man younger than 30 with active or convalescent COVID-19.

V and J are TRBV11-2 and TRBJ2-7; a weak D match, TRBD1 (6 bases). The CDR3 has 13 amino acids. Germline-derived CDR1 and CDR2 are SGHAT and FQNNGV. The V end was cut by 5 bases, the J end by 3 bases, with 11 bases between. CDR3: CASSTGQYYEQYF. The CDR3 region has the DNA TGTGCCAGCAGCACCGGACAGTACTACGAGCAGTACTTC.

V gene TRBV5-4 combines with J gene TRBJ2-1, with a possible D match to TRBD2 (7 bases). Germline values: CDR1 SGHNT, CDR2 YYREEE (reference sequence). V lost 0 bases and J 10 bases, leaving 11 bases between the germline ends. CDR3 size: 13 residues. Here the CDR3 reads CASSLVGGAEQFF. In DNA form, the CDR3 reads TGTGCCAGCAGCTTGGTGGGGGGGGCCGAGCAGTTCTTC.

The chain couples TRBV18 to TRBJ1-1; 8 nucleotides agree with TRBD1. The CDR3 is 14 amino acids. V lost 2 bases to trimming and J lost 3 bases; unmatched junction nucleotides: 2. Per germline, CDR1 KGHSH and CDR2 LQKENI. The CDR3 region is CASSPTTGDTEAFF. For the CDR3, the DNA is TGTGCCAGCTCACCAACGACAGGGGACACTGAAGCTTTCTTT.

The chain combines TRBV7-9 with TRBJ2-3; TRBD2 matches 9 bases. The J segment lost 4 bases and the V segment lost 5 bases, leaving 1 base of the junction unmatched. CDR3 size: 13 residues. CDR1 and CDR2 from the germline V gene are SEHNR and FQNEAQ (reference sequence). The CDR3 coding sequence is TGTGCCAGCAGCGCTAGCGGGGCAGATACGCAGTATTTT. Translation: CASSASGADTQYF.

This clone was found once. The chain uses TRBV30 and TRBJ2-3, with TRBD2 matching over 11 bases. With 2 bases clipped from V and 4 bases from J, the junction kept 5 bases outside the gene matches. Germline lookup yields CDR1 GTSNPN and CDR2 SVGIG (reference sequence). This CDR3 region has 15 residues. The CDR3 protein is CAWSWLAGGPDTQYF. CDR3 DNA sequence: TGTGCCTGGAGTTGGCTAGCGGGGGGCCCAGATACGCAGTATTTT.

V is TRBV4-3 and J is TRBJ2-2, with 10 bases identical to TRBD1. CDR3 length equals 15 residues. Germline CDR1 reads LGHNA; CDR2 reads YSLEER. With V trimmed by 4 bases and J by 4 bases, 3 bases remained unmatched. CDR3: CASSLTGGGTGELFF. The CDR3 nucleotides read TGCGCCAGCAGCCTGACAGGGGGCGGCACCGGGGAGCTGTTTTTT.

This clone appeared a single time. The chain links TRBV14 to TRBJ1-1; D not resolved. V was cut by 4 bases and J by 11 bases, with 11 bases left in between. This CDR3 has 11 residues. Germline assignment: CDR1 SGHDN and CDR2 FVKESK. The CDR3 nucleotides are TGTGCCAGCAGCCTCGATAGGGAGGCTTTCTTT. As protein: CASSLDREAFF.

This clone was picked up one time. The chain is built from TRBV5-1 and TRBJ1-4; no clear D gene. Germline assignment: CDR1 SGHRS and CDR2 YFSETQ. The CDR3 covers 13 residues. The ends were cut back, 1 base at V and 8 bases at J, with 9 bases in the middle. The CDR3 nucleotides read TGCGCCAGCAGCTTGAAGACGGAGGAAAAACTGTTTTTT. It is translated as CASSLKTEEKLFF.

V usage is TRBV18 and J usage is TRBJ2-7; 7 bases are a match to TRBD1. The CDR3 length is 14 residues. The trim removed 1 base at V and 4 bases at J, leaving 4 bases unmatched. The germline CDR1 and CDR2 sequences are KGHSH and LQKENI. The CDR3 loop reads CASSPQGQLYEQYF. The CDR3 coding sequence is TGTGCCAGCTCACCACAGGGACAGTTATACGAGCAGTACTTC.